The 15 T cell receptor beta chains below come from one sample, sequenced in a study of cytomegalovirus exposure and HLA in healthy donors. The PCR made use of 60 Vbeta and 13 Jbeta primers. TCRdb's table, derived via immunoSEQ multiplex PCR, lists solely in-frame clones and lacks some. The sample consists of about 190,000 clones, around 67% of them appearing once. The sequencing input was PBMCs. The receptors shown here come from a woman in her 30s in good health and CMV-seropositive.

V usage is TRBV7-2 and J usage is TRBJ1-3; unclear D gene. The CDR3 is 14 amino acids. The ends were cut back, 1 base at V and 4 bases at J, with 8 bases in the middle. The germline gives CDR1 SGHTA, CDR2 FQGNSA. CDR3 region: CASSLGVSGNTIYF. As DNA, the CDR3 is TGTGCCAGCAGCTTAGGCGTGTCCGGAAACACCATATATTTT.

This clone appeared a few times. This sequence joins TRBV13 and TRBJ2-1, with 8 bases fitting TRBD1. The CDR3 runs 16 residues. Germline CDR1 and CDR2: PRHDT and FYEKMQ (reference sequence). V shed 2 bases and J 8 bases; nucleotides not matched to a gene: 11. The CDR3 spells CASSLTGTGEHDEQFF. CDR3 nucleotides: TGTGCCAGCAGCTTAACCGGGACAGGAGAACACGATGAGCAGTTCTTC.

The chain has TRBV2 and TRBJ2-3; 8 bases map to TRBD1. The germline CDR1 and CDR2 sequences are SNHLY and FYNNEI. This CDR3 region has 14 residues. J gave up 4 bases and V 9 bases, and 9 bases lay outside the gene matches. The chain's CDR3 is CASSRGQGADTQYF. The CDR3, as DNA: TGTGCCAGTTCCAGGGGGCAGGGGGCAGATACGCAGTATTTT.

This clone showed up just a few times. The chain employs TRBV2 and TRBJ2-7; D is possibly TRBD1 (5 bases). The CDR3 has 13 residues. V dropped 7 bases and J dropped 0 bases, with 10 bases sitting between them. Germline CDR1 and CDR2: SNHLY and FYNNEI. The CDR3 loop is CASMRQSSYEQYF. CDR3 bases: TGTGCCAGCATGCGACAGAGCTCCTACGAGCAGTACTTC.

This chain links TRBV16 with TRBJ2-1; 7 bases are a match to TRBD1. The CDR3 has 14 amino acids. The germline CDR1 and CDR2 sequences are KGHSY and FQNENV. The ends lost 3 bases at V and 7 bases at J; junction bases unmatched: 6. The CDR3: CASSQLTGNNEQFF. CDR3 bases: TGTGCCAGCAGCCAGCTGACAGGGAATAATGAGCAGTTCTTC.

This clone has only a few counts. V gene TRBV7-2 combines with J gene TRBJ1-3; no reliable D call. Germline CDR1 and CDR2: SGHTA and FQGNSA. The CDR3 contains 14 residues. V was clipped by 1 base and J by 4 bases, with 8 bases between them. The CDR3 nucleotides read TGTGCCAGCAGCTTAGTTACAACAGGAAACACCATATATTTT. It translates to CASSLVTTGNTIYF.

This clone has only a few counts. The chain recombines TRBV20-1 with TRBJ1-2; maybe TRBD1 (6 bases). The germline CDR1 and CDR2 sequences are DFQATT and SNEGSKA (reference sequence). The CDR3 runs 9 residues. This CDR3 is CSGQNGYTF. CDR3 coding DNA: TGCAGCGGACAGAATGGCTACACCTTC.

The rearrangement links TRBV5-1 to TRBJ2-1; 10 bases are shared with TRBD2. V was pared by 5 bases and J by 8 bases, with 10 bases of the junction left unmatched. CDR1 is SGHRS and CDR2 is YFSETQ in the germline V gene. This CDR3 comprises 15 residues. The DNA of the CDR3 is TGCGCCAGCAGTACCGGACTAGCGGCCTATGATGAGCAGTTCTTC. This sequence encodes CASSTGLAAYDEQFF.

For the CDR3, the DNA is TGTGCCAGCAGCTTAGAGGCTAGCGGCACCTACGAGCAGTACTTC. It is translated as CASSLEASGTYEQYF. V and J are TRBV7-7 and TRBJ2-7; 7 bases align to TRBD2. J gave up 2 bases and V 1 base, and 5 bases lay outside the gene matches. The germline gives CDR1 SSHAT, CDR2 FNYEAQ (reference sequence). The CDR3 covers 15 residues.

This clone came up a few times. The gene calls are TRBV5-6 and TRBJ1-6, with D maybe TRBD1 (5 bases). The CDR3 loop spans 17 amino acids. Trimming stripped 0 bases from V and 10 bases from J, with 20 bases between. Germline V gene sequence: CDR1 SGHDT, CDR2 YYEEEE. The CDR3 DNA reads as TGTGCCAGCAGCTTGGGGGGGGACCCAAAAAGCGGCTCACCCCTCCACTTT. The encoded protein is CASSLGGDPKSGSPLHF.

The sample holds one count of this clone. The chain employs TRBV14 and TRBJ1-4; 9 nucleotides align to TRBD1. J lost 6 bases, V lost 0 bases, and 11 bases had no gene match. CDR3 size: 18 residues. From germline, CDR1 is SGHDN and CDR2 FVKESK. The DNA of the CDR3 is TGTGCCAGCAGCCAAGATGGGGGGACAGGGACCCACTATGAAAAACTGTTTTTT. Translated: CASSQDGGTGTHYEKLFF.

The rearrangement uses TRBV18 and TRBJ2-7; maybe TRBD1 (7 bases). Germline lookup yields CDR1 KGHSH and CDR2 LQKENI. The CDR3 has 15 amino acids. The ends were cut back, 1 base at V and 7 bases at J, with 17 bases in the middle. CDR3 sequence: CASSPRTGLLAEQYF. The CDR3 DNA sequence: TGTGCCAGCTCACCACGGACAGGACTATTGGCGGAGCAGTACTTC. The variable domain in full, completed from reference TRBV18 and TRBJ2-7, reads NAGVMQNPRHLVRRRGQEARLRCSPMKGHSHVYWYRQLPEEGLKFMVYLQKENIIDESGMPKERFSAEFPKEGPSILRIQQVVRGDSAAYFCASSPRTGLLAEQYFGPGTRLTVT.

This rearrangement joins TRBV2 to TRBJ1-5; 7 bases are a match to TRBD1. CDR3 size: 16 residues. Germline lookup yields CDR1 SNHLY and CDR2 FYNNEI. With V trimmed by 3 bases and J by 0 bases, 5 bases remained unmatched. CDR3 nucleotides: TGTGCCAGCAGTGAGGAGACAGGGACTAGCAATCAGCCCCAGCATTTT. Protein: CASSEETGTSNQPQHF.

The chain joins TRBV7-9 to TRBJ2-7; possibly TRBD2 for D (6 bases). Germline CDR1 and CDR2: SEHNR and FQNEAQ (reference sequence). Between the trimmed V and J ends, which lost 5 bases and 5 bases, there was a span of 13 bases. The CDR3 loop spans 13 amino acids. CDR3 DNA: TGTGCCAGCAGCAATAGCGGTCTGGACGAGCAGTACTTC. Translating it yields CASSNSGLDEQYF.

This chain uses TRBV6-5 with TRBJ1-1; TRBD1 matches at 9 bases. V dropped 7 bases and J dropped 5; count of bases not matched to a gene: 5. The CDR3 is 13 amino acids. Germline V lookup: CDR1 MNHEY, CDR2 SVGAGI. CDR3 region: CASTLGQGTEAFF. CDR3 DNA: TGTGCCAGCACCTTGGGACAGGGAACTGAAGCTTTCTTT.